The 15 T cell receptor beta chains below come from one sample, sequenced in a study of T cell responses to AZD1222 COVID-19 vaccine. Profiled with immunoSEQ multiplex PCR; TCRdb holds only in-frame clones, not every one. The sample carries about 140,000 clones, roughly 90% recorded once. Sequenced material: peripheral blood, taken 28 days after the second AZD1222 dose. These receptors originate from an adult who received the AZD1222 COVID-19 vaccine.

This clone has just one count. The chain combines TRBV4-1 with TRBJ2-1, with no clear D. The V gene lost 2 bases and the J gene lost 8 bases, with 13 bases spanning the gap. Per germline, CDR1 MGHRA and CDR2 YSYEKL. The CDR3 sequence is 14 residues long. The CDR3 DNA reads TGCGCCAGCAGCCAACTCGAGCGTTCGTATGAGCAGTTCTTC. Protein product: CASSQLERSYEQFF.

The V call is TRBV7-8, the J call TRBJ1-1; D may be TRBD1 (6 bases). V was cut by 2 bases and J by 4 bases, with 11 bases left in between. Germline values: CDR1 SGHVS, CDR2 FQNEAQ. CDR3 length equals 14 residues. CDR3 sequence reads: CASSLRGGGTEAFF. The DNA for the CDR3 is TGTGCCAGCAGCTTACGGGGGGGCGGCACTGAAGCTTTCTTT.

The V call is TRBV3-1 (or the pseudogene TRBV3-2), the J call TRBJ2-6, with D possibly called TRBD1 or TRBD2 (6 bases each). Germline CDR1 and CDR2: LGHDT and YNNKEL (reference sequence). The V end was cut by 2 bases, the J end by 3 bases, with 17 bases between. The CDR3 is 18 amino acids. The CDR3, as DNA: TGTGCCAGCAGCCAACGGGGGACTGGGGGCGGTGGGGCCAACGTCCTGACTTTC. Its protein product is CASSQRGTGGGGANVLTF.

This chain links TRBV4-1 with TRBJ1-4; 10 positions match TRBD1. Germline lookup yields CDR1 MGHRA and CDR2 YSYEKL. V shed 0 bases, J shed 6 bases, and the junction held 4 bases outside the gene matches. The CDR3 consists of 16 residues. This CDR3 reads CASSQDTGTGDEKLFF. The CDR3 DNA reads as TGCGCCAGCAGCCAAGATACCGGGACAGGGGATGAAAAACTGTTTTTT.

The chain couples TRBV19 to TRBJ2-2; D ambiguous. Trimming removed 8 bases at V and 4 bases at J, with 14 bases between. In germline, CDR1 is LNHDA, CDR2 SQIVND (reference sequence). This CDR3 comprises 14 residues. CDR3 sequence: CASASKVITGELFF. CDR3 sequence (DNA): TGTGCCAGTGCGTCCAAGGTAATCACCGGGGAGCTGTTTTTT.

This clone is a singleton in its sample. The chain uses TRBV5-4 and TRBJ1-1; D gene ambiguous. V lost 6 bases to trimming and J lost 1 base, with 10 bases between them. The CDR3 is 13 amino acids. The germline gives CDR1 SGHNT, CDR2 YYREEE (reference sequence). The CDR3 region is CASTRTGNTEAFF. As DNA, the CDR3 is TGTGCCAGCACCAGGACGGGGAACACTGAAGCTTTCTTT. Combining the CDR3 with reference TRBV5-4 and TRBJ1-1 gives the whole variable domain ETGVTQSPTHLIKTRGQQVTLRCSSQSGHNTVSWYQQALGQGPQFIFQYYREEENGRGNFPPRFSGLQFPNYSSELNVNALELDDSALYLCASTRTGNTEAFFGQGTRLTVV.

This clone was seen a few times. The chain is built from TRBV4-3 and TRBJ1-2; D gene unclear. The CDR3 is 12 residues long. The germline CDR1 and CDR2 sequences are LGHNA and YSLEER. Between the trimmed V and J ends, which lost 4 bases and 6 bases, there was a span of 9 bases. The CDR3 DNA reads as TGCGCCAGCAGCCTCTCGGGAGATGGCTACACCTTC. This codes for CASSLSGDGYTF.

The chain links TRBV19 to TRBJ2-7, with unresolved D. Trimming took off 5 bases at V and 1 base at J, with 9 bases between the two ends. Germline-derived CDR1 and CDR2 are LNHDA and SQIVND (reference sequence). The CDR3 length is 13 residues. Here the CDR3 DNA reads TGTGCCAGTAGTGGATTAGATTCCTACGAGCAGTACTTC. Protein: CASSGLDSYEQYF.

The gene calls are TRBV15 and TRBJ1-1; D is unresolved. V lost 0 bases and J lost 1, with 12 bases in between. CDR3 size: 16 residues. CDR1 and CDR2 (germline): LNHNV, YYDKDF (reference sequence). This chain's CDR3 is CATSRDLSGGNTEAFF. As DNA, the CDR3 is TGTGCCACCAGCAGAGATCTTAGTGGTGGGAACACTGAAGCTTTCTTT.

The gene calls are TRBV27 and TRBJ2-1; D is uncertain. The V end lost 4 bases, the J end lost 10 bases, and 8 bases lay between the germline ends. The CDR3 length is 11 residues. Germline V lookup: CDR1 MNHEY, CDR2 SMNVEV (reference sequence). CDR3 nucleotides: TGTGCCAGCAGTTCCTCTTTGGAGCAGTTCTTC. Translation gives CASSSSLEQFF.

The V gene is TRBV6-4, the J gene TRBJ2-7, with 10 bases lining up with TRBD2. Germline V gene lookup returns CDR1 MRHNA and CDR2 SNTAGT. Trimming at V came to 1 base and at J to 6 bases, leaving 9 bases not matched to a gene. This CDR3 region has 16 residues. The CDR3 reads CASSDFGNSGRSEQYF. The CDR3 coding sequence is TGTGCCAGCAGTGACTTTGGGAATAGCGGGAGGTCCGAGCAGTACTTC.

This rearrangement joins TRBV12-1 to TRBJ1-6. TRBV12-1 is reported as a pseudogene. This CDR3 has 14 residues. The CDR3 region has the DNA TGTGCCAGCAGACCTCCGGGGCCGAATTCACCCCTCCACTTT. Amino acid sequence: CASRPPGPNSPLHF.

Turning to this clone: A read error may account for a junction end that differs from germline. The gene calls are TRBV6-1 and TRBJ2-7; D is possibly TRBD1 (5 bases). Germline CDR1 and CDR2: MNHNS and SASEGT. The length of the CDR3 is 16 residues. CDR3 sequence: CASSEAGQGYNPVRKF. DNA of the CDR3: TGTGCCAGCAGTGAAGCGGGGCAGGGTTATAACCCCGTTAGGAAATTC.

The chain couples TRBV15 to TRBJ2-3, with a tentative D call TRBD2 (7 bases). The length of the CDR3 is 14 residues. Trimming removed 8 bases at V and 0 bases at J, with 12 bases between. Per the germline V gene, CDR1 is LNHNV and CDR2 is YYDKDF (reference sequence). The DNA for the CDR3 is TGTGCCACCCGCCGGGGGGCTAGCACAGATACGCAGTATTTT. Its protein product is CATRRGASTDTQYF.

The CDR3 is CASSPASDSYEQYF. CDR3 bases: TGTGCCAGCAGCCCCGCTAGCGACTCTTACGAGCAGTACTTC. The chain carries TRBV7-3 and TRBJ2-7, with D possibly TRBD2 on 6 matching bases. In germline, CDR1 is SGHTA, CDR2 FQGTGA. Trimming cost V 5 bases and J 4 bases, with 15 bases left between them. The CDR3 spans 14 residues.